This is a list of T cell receptor beta chains from one sample in a study of cytomegalovirus exposure and HLA in healthy donors. TCRdb's copy holds only in-frame clones and misses some; the assay was immunoSEQ multiplex PCR. This sample yields roughly 43,000 clones, of which over 85% are seen a single time; 2% to 2.5% belongs to the top ten. Sequenced sample: PBMCs. Receptors were obtained from a woman under 30 in good health and CMV-seronegative. CDR3s include the opening cysteine and the closing phenylalanine or tryptophan. Fields, in order: clone size, J gene, D gene, V gene, CDR3 DNA, CDR3 protein. D genes are given only for firm matches. For some rows the clone size is stated as once, few or many, or as a class when expanded; others skip it.

NA TRBJ2-1 TRBD1 TRBV5-8 TGTGCCAGCAGCTTGGCCCTCGGGACAGGGATATCCCATGAGCAGTTCTTC CASSLALGTGISHEQFF
NA TRBJ2-7 TRBD1 TRBV2 TGTGCCAGCAGGGCCGGGACAGAAGTTTCCTACGAGCAGTACTTC CASRAGTEVSYEQYF
NA TRBJ2-2 NA TRBV6-1 TGTGCCAGACAGGGTGCCGGGGAGCTGTTTTTT CARQGAGELFF
NA TRBJ2-3 NA TRBV11-2 TGTGCCAGCAGCTTACACATTGGCGAACGGGGTGGAGATACGCAGTATTTT CASSLHIGERGGDTQYF
once TRBJ1-1 TRBD1 TRBV28 TGTGCCAGCAGTACTGCTGCCGGGACAGCAAGTGAAGCTTTCTTT CASSTAAGTASEAFF
once TRBJ1-5 TRBD1 TRBV5-8 TGTGCCAGCAGCTTTAGTTTGGGACAGCTCAATCAGCCCCAGCATTTT CASSFSLGQLNQPQHF
once TRBJ1-1 NA TRBV7-9 TGTGCCAGCAGTCCTACAGGGAGTTTGGGCACTGAAGCTTTCTTT CASSPTGSLGTEAFF
NA TRBJ1-6 NA TRBV18 TGTGCCAGCTCACCGGCCCGCTCCTATAATTCACCCCTCCACTTT CASSPARSYNSPLHF
NA TRBJ2-7 NA TRBV27 TGTGCCAGCAGTTTATGGGCAGGCGAATACGAGCAGTACTTC CASSLWAGEYEQYF
NA TRBJ2-7 TRBD2 TRBV10-3 TGTGCCATCAGTGAGTCTAGCGGGGGCCCCTACGAGCAGTACTTC CAISESSGGPYEQYF
NA TRBJ2-7 NA TRBV4-2 TGTGCCAGCAGCCAAGAGGGGGGCGGGGGTTCCTACGAGCAGTACTTC CASSQEGGGGSYEQYF
NA TRBJ2-1 TRBD1 TRBV19 TGTGCCAGTATCCCGGGACAGGGGGACAATGAGCAGTTCTTC CASIPGQGDNEQFF
NA TRBJ2-3 NA TRBV7-2 TGTGCCAGCAGCTTTAGCGATACGCAGTATTTT CASSFSDTQYF
NA TRBJ1-6 NA TRBV18 TGTGCCAGCTCACCACGGCCAGTCTATAATTCACCCCTCCACTTT CASSPRPVYNSPLHF
NA TRBJ2-7 NA TRBV29-1 TGCAGCGTTGTCCCTACTAGCAGCCCCTACGAGCAGTACTTC CSVVPTSSPYEQYF
once TRBJ1-5 NA TRBV10-2 TGCGCCAGCAGTCAGAATAGCAATCAGCCCCAGCATTTT CASSQNSNQPQHF
NA TRBJ2-3 NA TRBV28 TGTGCCAGCAGTCCACCACAGGGAATCACTAGCACAGATACGCAGTATTTT CASSPPQGITSTDTQYF
NA TRBJ1-6 NA TRBV21-1 TGTGCCAGCAGCAAGGGACAGGGTGTGAGCTCCTATAATTCACCCCTCCACTTT CASSKGQGVSSYNSPLHF
NA TRBJ2-1 TRBD1 TRBV30 TGTGCCTCTCAGGGGGCCTCCTACAATGAGCAGTTCTTC CASQGASYNEQFF
NA TRBJ2-7 TRBD1 TRBV4-1 TGCGCCAGCAGCCAATCCGGGACAGGGATCTACGAGCAGTACTTC CASSQSGTGIYEQYF
NA TRBJ2-7 NA TRBV5-1 TGCGCCAGCAGCCCCCCGTCGCCAGAGGGTTATTTCTACGAGCAGTACTTC CASSPPSPEGYFYEQYF
NA TRBJ2-3 NA TRBV19 TGTGCCAGTAGTATAAGGACAGATAGCACAGATACGCAGTATTTT CASSIRTDSTDTQYF
NA TRBJ1-1 TRBD1 TRBV14 TGTGCCAGCAGCCCGAAGCCGGGACAGCCGAACACTGAAGCTTTCTTT CASSPKPGQPNTEAFF
NA TRBJ2-7 TRBD2 TRBV10-1 TGCGCCCCCCCGGGACTAGCGGGAACCTACGAGCAGTACTTC CAPPGLAGTYEQYF
NA TRBJ1-4 NA TRBV5-3 TGTGCCAGAAGCTCCCTGGACATTGGGGGGACTAATGAAAAACTGTTTTTT CARSSLDIGGTNEKLFF
NA TRBJ2-1 TRBD2 TRBV19 TGTGCCAGTCGGGGGGGGGCTTACAATGAGCAGTTCTTC CASRGGAYNEQFF
once TRBJ2-7 TRBD2 TRBV30 TGTGCCTGGAAACTAGCGTATAGGGACGAGCAGTACTTC CAWKLAYRDEQYF
NA TRBJ2-7 TRBD1 TRBV4-2 TGTGCCAGCAGCCAAGTGGGACAGGGGGCCTACGAGCAGTACTTC CASSQVGQGAYEQYF
NA TRBJ2-7 NA TRBV13 TGTGCCAGCAGCTTAGCCCAGGGCTACGAGCAGTACTTC CASSLAQGYEQYF
NA TRBJ2-1 NA TRBV7-6 TGTGCCAGCAGCTTAGCTCGGGACAATGAGCAGTTCTTC CASSLARDNEQFF
once TRBJ1-1 NA TRBV2 TGTGCCAGCGGGCAGTTCTCGAACACTGAAGCTTTCTTT CASGQFSNTEAFF